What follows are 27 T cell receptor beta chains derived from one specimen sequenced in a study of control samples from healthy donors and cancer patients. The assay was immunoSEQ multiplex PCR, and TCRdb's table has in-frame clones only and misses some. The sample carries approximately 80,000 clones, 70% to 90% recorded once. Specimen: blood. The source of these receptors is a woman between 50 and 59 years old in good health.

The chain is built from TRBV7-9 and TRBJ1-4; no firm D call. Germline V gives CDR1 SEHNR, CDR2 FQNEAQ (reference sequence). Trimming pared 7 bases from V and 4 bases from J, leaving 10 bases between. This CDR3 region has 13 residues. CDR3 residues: CASMRVGNEKLFF. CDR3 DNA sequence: TGTGCCAGCATGAGGGTTGGTAATGAAAAACTGTTTTTT.

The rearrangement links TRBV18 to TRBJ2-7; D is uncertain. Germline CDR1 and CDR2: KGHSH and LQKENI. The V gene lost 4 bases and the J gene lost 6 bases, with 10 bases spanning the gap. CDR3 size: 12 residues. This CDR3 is CASSRERGEQYF. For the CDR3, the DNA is TGTGCCAGCTCACGCGAACGTGGCGAGCAGTACTTC.

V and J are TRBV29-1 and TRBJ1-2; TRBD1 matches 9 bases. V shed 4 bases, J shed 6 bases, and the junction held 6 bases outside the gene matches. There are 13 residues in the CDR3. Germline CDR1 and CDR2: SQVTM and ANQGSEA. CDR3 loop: CSVGEGTGNGYTF. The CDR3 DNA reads TGCAGCGTTGGAGAGGGGACAGGGAATGGCTACACCTTC.

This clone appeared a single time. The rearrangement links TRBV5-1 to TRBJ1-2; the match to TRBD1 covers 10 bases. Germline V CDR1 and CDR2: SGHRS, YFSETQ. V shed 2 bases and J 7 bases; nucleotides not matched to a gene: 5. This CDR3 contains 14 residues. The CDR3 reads CASSLDRGQGGYTF. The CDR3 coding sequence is TGCGCCAGCAGCTTAGACAGGGGGCAGGGTGGCTACACCTTC.

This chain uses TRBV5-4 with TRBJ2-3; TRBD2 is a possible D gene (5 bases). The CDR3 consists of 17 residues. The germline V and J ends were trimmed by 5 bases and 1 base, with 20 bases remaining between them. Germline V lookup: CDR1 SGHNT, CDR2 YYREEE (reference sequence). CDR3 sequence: CASSSGIDVPGTDTQYF. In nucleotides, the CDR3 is TGTGCCAGCAGTTCGGGGATTGACGTCCCTGGCACAGATACGCAGTATTTT.

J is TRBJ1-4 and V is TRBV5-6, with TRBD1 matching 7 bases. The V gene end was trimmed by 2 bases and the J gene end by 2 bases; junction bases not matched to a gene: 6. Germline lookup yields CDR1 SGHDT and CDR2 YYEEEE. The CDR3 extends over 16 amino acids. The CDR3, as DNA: TGTGCCAGCAGCTTCCTTACAGGGGCTACTAATGAAAAACTGTTTTTT. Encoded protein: CASSFLTGATNEKLFF.

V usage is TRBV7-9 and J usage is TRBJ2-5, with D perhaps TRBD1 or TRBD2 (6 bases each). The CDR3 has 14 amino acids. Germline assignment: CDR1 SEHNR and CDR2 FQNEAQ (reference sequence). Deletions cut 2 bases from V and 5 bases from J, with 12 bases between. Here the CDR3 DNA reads TGTGCCAGCAGCTTAAGAGGGGGGATCGAGACCCAGTACTTC. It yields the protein CASSLRGGIETQYF.

The CDR3 region has the DNA TGTGCCACCCGAGGAGGGGGGGGCCGTGAGACCCAGTACTTC. Translated, it gives CATRGGGGRETQYF. The V gene is TRBV19, the J gene TRBJ2-5; TRBD2 is a possible D gene (7 bases). The CDR3 has 14 residues. V lost 10 bases and J 5 bases, leaving 20 bases between the germline ends. Germline values: CDR1 LNHDA, CDR2 SQIVND (reference sequence).

DNA of the CDR3: TGTGCCAGCAGCTTGGACAGGGACGTATCGGACAATGAGCAGTTCTTC. This translates into CASSLDRDVSDNEQFF. This rearrangement joins TRBV5-6 to TRBJ2-1; D may be TRBD1 (6 bases). The CDR3 spans 16 residues. V shed 0 bases and J shed 5 bases, with 15 bases lying between them. Germline V gene sequence: CDR1 SGHDT, CDR2 YYEEEE.

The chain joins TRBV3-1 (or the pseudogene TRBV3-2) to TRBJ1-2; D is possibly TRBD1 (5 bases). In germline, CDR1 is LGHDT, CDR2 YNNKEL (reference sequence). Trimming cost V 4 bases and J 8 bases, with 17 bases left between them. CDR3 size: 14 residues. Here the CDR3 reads CASSPERQGGGYTF. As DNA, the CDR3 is TGTGCCAGCAGCCCCGAAAGGCAGGGCGGGGGCTACACCTTC.

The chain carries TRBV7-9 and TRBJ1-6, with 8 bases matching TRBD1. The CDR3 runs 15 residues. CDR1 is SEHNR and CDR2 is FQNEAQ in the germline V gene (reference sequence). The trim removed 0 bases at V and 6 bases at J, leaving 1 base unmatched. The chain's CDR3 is CASSLAGQVNSPLHF. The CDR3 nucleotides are TGTGCCAGCAGCTTAGCGGGACAGGTTAATTCACCCCTCCACTTT.

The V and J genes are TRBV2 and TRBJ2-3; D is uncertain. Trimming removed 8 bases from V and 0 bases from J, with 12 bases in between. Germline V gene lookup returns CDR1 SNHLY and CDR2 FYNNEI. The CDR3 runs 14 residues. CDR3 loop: CASHGTISTDTQYF. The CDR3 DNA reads TGTGCCAGCCATGGCACCATTAGCACAGATACGCAGTATTTT.

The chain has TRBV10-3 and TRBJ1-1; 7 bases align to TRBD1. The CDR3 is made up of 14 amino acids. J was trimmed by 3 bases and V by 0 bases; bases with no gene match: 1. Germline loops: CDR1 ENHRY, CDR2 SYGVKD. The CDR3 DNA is TGTGCCATCAGTGAGTCACAGGGGTACACTGAAGCTTTCTTT. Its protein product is CAISESQGYTEAFF.

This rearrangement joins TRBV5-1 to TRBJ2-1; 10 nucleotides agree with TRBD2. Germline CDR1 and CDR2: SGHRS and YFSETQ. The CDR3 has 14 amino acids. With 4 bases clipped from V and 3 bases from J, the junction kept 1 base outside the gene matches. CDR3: CASSSGGDYNEQFF. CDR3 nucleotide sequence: TGCGCCAGCAGCAGCGGGGGGGACTACAATGAGCAGTTCTTC. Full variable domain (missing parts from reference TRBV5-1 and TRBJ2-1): KAGVTQTPRYLIKTRGQQVTLSCSPISGHRSVSWYQQTPGQGLQFLFEYFSETQRNKGNFPGRFSGRQFSNSRSEMNVSTLELGDSALYLCASSSGGDYNEQFFGPGTRLTVL.

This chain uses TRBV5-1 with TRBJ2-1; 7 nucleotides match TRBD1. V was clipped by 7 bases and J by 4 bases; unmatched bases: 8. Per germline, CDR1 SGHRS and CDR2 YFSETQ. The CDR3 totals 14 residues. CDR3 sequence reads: CASRLGTDYNEQFF. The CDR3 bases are TGCGCCAGCCGGTTAGGGACAGATTACAATGAGCAGTTCTTC.

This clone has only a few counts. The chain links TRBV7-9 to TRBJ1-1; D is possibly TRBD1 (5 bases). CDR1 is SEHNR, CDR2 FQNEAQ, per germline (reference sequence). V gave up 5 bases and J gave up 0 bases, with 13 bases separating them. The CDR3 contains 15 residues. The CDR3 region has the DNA TGTGCCAGCAGCGTTTCAGGGTCCTTGAACACTGAAGCTTTCTTT. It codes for CASSVSGSLNTEAFF.

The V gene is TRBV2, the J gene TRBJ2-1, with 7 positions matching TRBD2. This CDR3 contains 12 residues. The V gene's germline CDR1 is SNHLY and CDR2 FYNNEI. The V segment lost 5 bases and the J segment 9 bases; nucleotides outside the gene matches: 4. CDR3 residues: CASSPQRGEQFF. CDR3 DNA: TGTGCCAGCAGTCCCCAGCGGGGTGAGCAGTTCTTC.

CDR3: CASSLERQGKQYF. The CDR3, as DNA: TGCGCCAGCAGCTTGGAGAGGCAGGGCAAACAGTACTTC. The chain uses TRBV5-1 and TRBJ2-7; perhaps TRBD1 as D (5 bases). V was pared by 0 bases and J by 10 bases, with 14 bases between. CDR1 is SGHRS and CDR2 is YFSETQ in the germline V gene. The CDR3 length is 13 residues.

CDR3 in amino acids: CASEGREINIQYF. The CDR3 bases are TGTGCCAGCGAAGGCAGGGAGATAAACATTCAGTACTTC. V gene TRBV6-5 combines with J gene TRBJ2-4; tentatively, D is TRBD1 or TRBD2 (5 bases each). This CDR3 has 13 amino acids. The V and J ends lost 8 bases and 6 bases respectively, with 14 bases between them. CDR1 is MNHEY, CDR2 SVGAGI, per germline.

The CDR3 sequence: CASSQGGGNTIYF. CDR3 in DNA: TGTGCCAGCAGCCAAGGAGGCGGAAACACCATATATTTT. The chain uses TRBV3-1 (or the pseudogene TRBV3-2) and TRBJ1-3; D is undetermined. The CDR3 runs to 13 residues. Germline loops: CDR1 LGHDT, CDR2 YNNKEL (reference sequence). Between the trimmed V and J ends, which lost 1 base and 4 bases, there was a span of 5 bases.

The CDR3 DNA reads as TGTGCCAGCATGAGGGGTGCAGCTAATGAAAAACTGTTTTTT. Protein product: CASMRGAANEKLFF. This chain joins TRBV2 and TRBJ1-4, with D possibly TRBD1 on 5 matching bases. Germline assignment: CDR1 SNHLY and CDR2 FYNNEI. There are 14 residues in the CDR3. Deletions cut 7 bases from V and 3 bases from J, with 12 bases between.

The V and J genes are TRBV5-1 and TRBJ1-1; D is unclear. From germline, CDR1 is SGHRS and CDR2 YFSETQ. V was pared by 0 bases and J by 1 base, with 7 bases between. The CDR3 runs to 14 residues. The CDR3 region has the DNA TGCGCCAGCAGCTTGGGGTCCTCGAACACTGAAGCTTTCTTT. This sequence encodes CASSLGSSNTEAFF.

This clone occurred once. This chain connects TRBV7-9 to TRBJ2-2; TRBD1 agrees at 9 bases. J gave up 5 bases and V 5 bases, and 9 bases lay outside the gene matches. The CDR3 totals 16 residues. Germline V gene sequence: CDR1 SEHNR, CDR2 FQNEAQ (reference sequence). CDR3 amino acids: CASSLGTGRETGELFF. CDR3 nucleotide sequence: TGTGCCAGCAGCCTAGGGACAGGGAGAGAAACCGGGGAGCTGTTTTTT. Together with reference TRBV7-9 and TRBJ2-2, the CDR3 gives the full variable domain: DTGVSQNPRHKITKRGQNVTFRCDPISEHNRLYWYRQTLGQGPEFLTYFQNEAQLEKSRLLSDRFSAERPKGSFSTLEIQRTEQGDSAMYLCASSLGTGRETGELFFGEGSRLTVL.

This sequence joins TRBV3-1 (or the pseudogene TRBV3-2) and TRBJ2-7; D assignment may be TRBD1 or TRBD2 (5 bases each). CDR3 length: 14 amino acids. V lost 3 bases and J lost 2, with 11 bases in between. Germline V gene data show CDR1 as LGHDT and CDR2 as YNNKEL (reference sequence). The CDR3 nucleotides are TGTGCCAGCAGCCATCCGGGGCCTCCCTACGAGCAGTACTTC. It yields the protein CASSHPGPPYEQYF.

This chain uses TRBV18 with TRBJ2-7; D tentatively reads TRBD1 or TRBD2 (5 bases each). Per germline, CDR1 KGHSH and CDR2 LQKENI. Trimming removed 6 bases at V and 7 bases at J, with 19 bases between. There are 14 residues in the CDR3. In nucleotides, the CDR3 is TGTGCCAGCTCCCTGCAGTTGGGGGTCGAAGAGCAGTACTTC. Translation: CASSLQLGVEEQYF.

Written as DNA, the CDR3 is TGTGCCATCAGTGAGGGGGCTCAGCCCCAGCATTTT. Protein sequence: CAISEGAQPQHF. V gene TRBV10-3 combines with J gene TRBJ1-5; D might be TRBD1 (5 bases). The ends were cut back, 2 bases at V and 6 bases at J, with 5 bases in the middle. The CDR3 runs to 12 residues. The V gene's germline CDR1 is ENHRY and CDR2 SYGVKD.

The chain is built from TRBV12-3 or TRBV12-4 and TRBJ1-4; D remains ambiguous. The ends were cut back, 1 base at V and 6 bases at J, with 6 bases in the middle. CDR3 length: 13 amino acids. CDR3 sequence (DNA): TGTGCCAGCAGTTTAGATACGGATGAAAAACTGTTTTTT. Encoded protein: CASSLDTDEKLFF.